Given below is one T cell receptor beta chain in context. These data are taken from a study of T cell changes during pregnancy in multiple sclerosis. The protocol was immunoSEQ multiplex PCR, while the TCRdb copy is restricted to in-frame clones and leaves out a portion. The profile shows tens of thousands of clones, 85% to 95% of them singletons. This receptor was identified in a female donor in good health, enrolled as a control in a pregnancy study. Sequencing used CD8+ T cells from peripheral blood mononuclear cells, obtained in the third trimester of pregnancy.

For the CDR3, the DNA is TGTGCCAGTAGTATTGGAGAGTATAATTCACCCCTCCACTTT. This translates into CASSIGEYNSPLHF. The chain has TRBV19 and TRBJ1-6; no clear D. CDR1 is LNHDA and CDR2 is SQIVND in the germline V gene (reference sequence). Trimming pared 3 bases from V and 4 bases from J, leaving 7 bases between. The CDR3 is 14 amino acids.